These 31 T cell receptor beta chains were all obtained from the same sample, sequenced in a study of blood T cell repertoires in COVID-19. Assay: immunoSEQ multiplex PCR; the TCRdb copy retains only in-frame clones and omits some. The table records about 200,000 clones, about 88% of them present only once. The sequenced sample consisted of peripheral blood. These receptors originate from a man younger than 35 with active or convalescent COVID-19.

This clone was recorded once. The chain has TRBV30 and TRBJ2-7; D is possibly TRBD1 (6 bases). Germline V gives CDR1 GTSNPN, CDR2 SVGIG (reference sequence). CDR3 length equals 13 residues. Deletions cut 1 base from V and 3 bases from J, with 10 bases between. CDR3 sequence: CAWSAGTHYEQYF. CDR3 sequence (DNA): TGTGCCTGGAGTGCCGGGACACACTACGAGCAGTACTTC. Using reference TRBV30 and TRBJ2-7 for the parts outside the CDR3, the full variable domain is SQTIHQWPATLVQPVGSPLSLECTVEGTSNPNLYWYRQAAGRGLQLLFYSVGIGQISSEVPQNLSASRPQDRQFILSSKKLLLSDSGFYLCAWSAGTHYEQYFGPGTRLTVT.

The chain is built from TRBV7-9 and TRBJ2-5, with no clear D. The CDR3 spans 16 residues. V was cut by 0 bases and J by 5 bases, with 16 bases left in between. The germline V gene has CDR1 SEHNR and CDR2 FQNEAQ (reference sequence). The CDR3 here is CASSLALTPGGETQYF. CDR3 bases: TGTGCCAGCAGCTTAGCGCTTACACCGGGTGGGGAGACCCAGTACTTC.

In this sample, this clone turned up once. The chain has TRBV18 and TRBJ1-1; 7 bases align to TRBD1. The CDR3 has 15 residues. Trimming cost V 4 bases and J 1 base; bases outside gene matches: 6. Germline values: CDR1 KGHSH, CDR2 LQKENI. The CDR3 loop is CASSRNRDRNTEAFF. CDR3 coding DNA: TGTGCCAGCTCACGTAACCGGGACAGGAACACTGAAGCTTTCTTT.

The J gene is TRBJ2-1, the V gene TRBV6-5; D gene unclear. Trimming left V 7 bases short and J 4 bases short, with 8 bases between. Germline V CDR1 and CDR2: MNHEY, SVGAGI. The CDR3 runs to 12 residues. CDR3 DNA: TGTGCCAGCACAGTCGAATACAATGAGCAGTTCTTC. Its translation: CASTVEYNEQFF.

V is TRBV11-2 and J is TRBJ1-4, with TRBD1 identical over 7 bases. This CDR3 comprises 16 residues. V dropped 5 bases and J dropped 5; count of bases not matched to a gene: 11. Germline CDR1 reads SGHAT; CDR2 reads FQNNGV. The CDR3 loop reads CASSPREGARNEKLFF. Written as DNA, the CDR3 is TGTGCCAGCAGCCCACGGGAGGGGGCGCGGAATGAAAAACTGTTTTTT.

CDR3 in amino acids: CASSPIGAGELFF. The CDR3 DNA reads TGCGCCAGCAGCCCGATAGGGGCCGGGGAGCTGTTTTTT. This rearrangement joins TRBV4-3 to TRBJ2-2, with a tentative D call TRBD1 (5 bases). This CDR3 contains 13 residues. V was shortened by 4 bases and J by 6 bases, with 9 bases between the two germline ends. Per the germline V gene, CDR1 is LGHNA and CDR2 is YSLEER.

The rearrangement uses TRBV6-5 and TRBJ1-1, with a possible D match to TRBD1 (6 bases). CDR1 and CDR2 (germline): MNHEY, SVGAGI. The CDR3 is 13 amino acids. The CDR3: CAIKTGLNTEAFF. The CDR3 DNA reads TGTGCTATCAAAACAGGGCTGAACACTGAAGCTTTCTTT.

The V gene is TRBV19, the J gene TRBJ2-5, with TRBD2 identical over 8 bases. This CDR3 is built from 16 residues. Germline-derived CDR1 and CDR2 are LNHDA and SQIVND (reference sequence). Trimming at V came to 4 bases and at J to 5 bases, leaving 12 bases not matched to a gene. The CDR3 spells CASSSPGLDGGETQYF. CDR3 nucleotide sequence: TGTGCCAGTAGTAGCCCGGGACTAGATGGCGGGGAGACCCAGTACTTC. The entire variable domain, with the rest obtained from reference TRBV19 and TRBJ2-5, is as follows: DGGITQSPKYLFRKEGQNVTLSCEQNLNHDAMYWYRQDPGQGLRLIYYSQIVNDFQKGDIAEGYSVSREKKESFPLTVTSAQKNPTAFYLCASSSPGLDGGETQYFGPGTRLLVL.

The chain links TRBV7-6 to TRBJ1-3; D is unclear. Germline V gives CDR1 SGHVS, CDR2 FNYEAQ. The CDR3 is made up of 14 amino acids. The germline V and J ends were trimmed by 5 bases and 0 bases, with 8 bases remaining between them. CDR3 in amino acids: CASSLYRSGNTIYF. The DNA of the CDR3 is TGTGCCAGCAGCCTATACCGCTCTGGAAACACCATATATTTT.

The chain carries TRBV7-8 and TRBJ2-1, with TRBD2 matching over 7 bases. The V gene's germline CDR1 is SGHVS and CDR2 FQNEAQ. With V trimmed by 4 bases and J by 7 bases, 13 bases remained unmatched. The CDR3 runs to 16 residues. CDR3 protein: CASSSLWALAANEQFF. CDR3 DNA: TGTGCCAGCAGCTCATTATGGGCCCTAGCGGCGAATGAGCAGTTCTTC.

The rearrangement links TRBV21-1 to TRBJ1-5; TRBD1 is the table's D call, not checked against the DNA. TRBV21-1 is noted as a pseudogene. There are 16 residues in the CDR3. As DNA, the CDR3 is TGTGCCAGCACCCGGACAGGGGTTAAGGACAATCAGCCCCAGCATTTT. Its translation is CASTRTGVKDNQPQHF.

This clone showed up just once. V and J are TRBV29-1 and TRBJ1-1; 9 bases agree with TRBD1. This CDR3 is 14 amino acids long. V gave up 4 bases and J gave up 3 bases; unmatched junction bases: 6. The germline V gene has CDR1 SQVTM and CDR2 ANQGSEA. The CDR3 region has the DNA TGCAGCGTTGTCGTACAGGGGGCGGACACTGAAGCTTTCTTT. Encoded protein: CSVVVQGADTEAFF.

The J gene is TRBJ2-1, the V gene TRBV10-3; D possibly corresponds to TRBD2 (6 bases). Germline V gene lookup returns CDR1 ENHRY and CDR2 SYGVKD. CDR3 length: 12 residues. V was cut by 7 bases and J by 6 bases, with 10 bases left in between. In DNA, the CDR3 is TGTGCCATCAAGGAGGGCGGCAATGAGCAGTTCTTC. This gives the protein CAIKEGGNEQFF.

The V gene is TRBV30, the J gene TRBJ1-1, with D unclear. Germline CDR1 is GTSNPN and CDR2 is SVGIG (reference sequence). CDR3 length equals 12 residues. Between the trimmed V and J ends, which lost 2 bases and 6 bases, there was a span of 10 bases. CDR3 sequence reads: CAWSSTVAEAFF. The CDR3 coding sequence is TGTGCCTGGAGTTCTACAGTCGCTGAAGCTTTCTTT.

The CDR3 DNA sequence: TGTGCCAGTAGGGTGGACAGGGTCAACACCGGGGAGCTGTTTTTT. This gives the protein CASRVDRVNTGELFF. This chain links TRBV19 with TRBJ2-2, with 8 bases aligning to TRBD1. The CDR3 contains 15 residues. The germline V gene has CDR1 LNHDA and CDR2 SQIVND (reference sequence). Trimming cost V 6 bases and J 2 bases; bases outside gene matches: 5.

CDR3 sequence reads: CASSSLGRGPYEQYF. The CDR3 bases are TGTGCCAGCAGCTCCCTGGGGAGGGGCCCCTACGAGCAGTACTTC. The chain links TRBV5-4 to TRBJ2-7; 7 positions agree with TRBD2. This CDR3 region has 15 residues. The V and J ends lost 3 bases and 2 bases, in that order; junction bases with no gene match: 8. Per the germline V gene, CDR1 is SGHNT and CDR2 is YYREEE (reference sequence).

Details on this clone: The same CDR3 is also encoded by other DNA sequences in this sample. V is TRBV30 and J is TRBJ1-2, with TRBD1 identical over 7 bases. Germline CDR1 is GTSNPN and CDR2 is SVGIG (reference sequence). After removal of 1 base from V and 5 bases from J, the junction contained 4 bases not matched to a gene. The CDR3 totals 13 residues. The CDR3 DNA reads as TGTGCCTGGAGTGGGACAGGTGGATATGGCTACACCTTC. Translating gives CAWSGTGGYGYTF.

This clone was seen only once. The chain is built from TRBV7-8 and TRBJ2-7, with a possible D match to TRBD1 (6 bases). The CDR3 contains 13 residues. CDR1 SGHVS and CDR2 FQNEAQ come from the germline V gene. V lost 4 bases and J 0 bases, leaving 7 bases between the germline ends. CDR3 protein: CASSSQGSYEQYF. In nucleotides, the CDR3 is TGTGCCAGCAGCTCACAGGGCTCCTACGAGCAGTACTTC.

The chain uses TRBV20-1 and TRBJ2-1, with D unclear. The germline V and J ends were trimmed by 3 bases and 7 bases, with 4 bases remaining between them. Germline CDR1 is DFQATT and CDR2 is SNEGSKA (reference sequence). CDR3 length: 10 amino acids. The DNA for the CDR3 is TGCAGTGCTAGCGTAAATGAGCAGTTCTTC. Translating it yields CSASVNEQFF.

The V and J genes are TRBV6-2 or TRBV6-3 and TRBJ2-7; 7 bases match TRBD2. This CDR3 has 14 residues. Losses at the gene ends were 6 bases for V and 1 base for J; bases not matched to a gene: 6. Germline CDR1 is MNHEY and CDR2 is SVGEGT. CDR3 sequence: CASSLGGSSYEQYF. CDR3 coding DNA: TGTGCCAGCAGCCTGGGGGGGTCTTCCTACGAGCAGTACTTC.

This rearrangement joins TRBV7-9 to TRBJ2-5; TRBD2 matches at 8 bases. The J segment lost 5 bases and the V segment lost 4 bases, leaving 6 bases of the junction unmatched. The CDR3 is 14 amino acids. The V gene's germline CDR1 is SEHNR and CDR2 FQNEAQ (reference sequence). The CDR3 nucleotides are TGTGCCAGCAGCTCGAGGACGGGGGGGGAGACCCAGTACTTC. Amino acid sequence: CASSSRTGGETQYF.

The rearrangement links TRBV25-1 to TRBJ1-1; D is ambiguous. V was pared by 1 base and J by 4 bases, with 10 bases between. Germline V gives CDR1 MGHDK, CDR2 SYGVNS. CDR3 length: 14 residues. CDR3 loop: CASSESWATTEAFF. The CDR3 DNA reads TGTGCCAGCAGTGAATCCTGGGCCACCACTGAAGCTTTCTTT.

This chain links TRBV7-9 with TRBJ2-5, with 11 bases lining up with TRBD2. Germline loops: CDR1 SEHNR, CDR2 FQNEAQ (reference sequence). Trimming cost V 4 bases and J 0 bases; bases outside gene matches: 7. The CDR3 spans 17 residues. For the CDR3, the DNA is TGTGCCAGCAGCTCTGGGACTAGCGGATTGTACCAAGAGACCCAGTACTTC. It codes for CASSSGTSGLYQETQYF.

The chain has TRBV28 and TRBJ1-1; 8 bases fit TRBD1. The CDR3 has 13 residues. With V trimmed by 6 bases and J by 6 bases, 6 bases remained unmatched. Germline loops: CDR1 MDHEN, CDR2 SYDVKM. The DNA of the CDR3 is TGTGCCAGCAGGAAGACAGGGGCGGCTGAAGCTTTCTTT. It is translated as CASRKTGAAEAFF.

This CDR3 reads CASSLGGTGPAWGYGYTF. As DNA, the CDR3 is TGCGCCAGCAGCTTGGGTGGGACAGGGCCCGCCTGGGGCTATGGCTACACCTTC. V usage is TRBV5-1 and J usage is TRBJ1-2, with 9 bases lining up with TRBD1. The CDR3 extends over 18 amino acids. Trimming removed 0 bases from V and 4 bases from J; junction bases left unmatched: 13. The germline V gene encodes CDR1 SGHRS and CDR2 YFSETQ.

The gene calls are TRBV30 and TRBJ1-6; D unresolved. The CDR3 is 13 amino acids. Trimming shortened V by 2 bases and J by 7 bases, and 9 bases separated the two germline ends. Per germline, CDR1 GTSNPN and CDR2 SVGIG (reference sequence). The CDR3 DNA sequence: TGTGCCTGGAGTAGAGGGCTAAATTCACCCCTCCACTTT. Translated, it gives CAWSRGLNSPLHF.

The chain is built from TRBV30 and TRBJ1-1; 9 nucleotides agree with TRBD1. The CDR3 runs 14 residues. J lost 6 bases, V lost 8 bases, and 13 bases had no gene match. The germline V gene has CDR1 GTSNPN and CDR2 SVGIG (reference sequence). CDR3 in amino acids: CAGDEQGAFAEAFF. CDR3 sequence (DNA): TGTGCCGGAGATGAACAGGGGGCTTTCGCTGAAGCTTTCTTT.

The rearrangement uses TRBV10-3 and TRBJ2-1; TRBD2 matches at 11 bases. The CDR3 length is 13 residues. Looked up from germline, CDR1 is ENHRY and CDR2 is SYGVKD. Unmatched junction bases numbered 3, after V lost 10 bases and J lost 4 bases. The CDR3 sequence is CASGLAGYNEQFF. CDR3 in DNA: TGTGCCAGCGGACTAGCGGGTTACAATGAGCAGTTCTTC.

The gene calls are TRBV7-9 and TRBJ2-1; 7 bases are a match to TRBD2. Germline trimming cut 6 bases from V and 1 base from J; bases unmatched to any gene: 6. Germline assignment: CDR1 SEHNR and CDR2 FQNEAQ (reference sequence). This CDR3 has 15 amino acids. DNA for the CDR3: TGTGCCAGCAGGGCGGGAGTCGCATCCTACAATGAGCAGTTCTTC. Translated, it gives CASRAGVASYNEQFF.

A few counts support this clone. The chain has TRBV3-1 (or the pseudogene TRBV3-2) and TRBJ2-1, with D possibly TRBD2 on 6 matching bases. Germline V gives CDR1 LGHDT, CDR2 YNNKEL (reference sequence). The CDR3 spans 12 residues. Trimming removed 6 bases from V and 7 bases from J, with 10 bases in between. The CDR3 DNA reads as TGTGCCAGCAGTCGGACTATTAATGAGCAGTTCTTC. Translation: CASSRTINEQFF.

The chain recombines TRBV28 with TRBJ2-1; possibly TRBD2 for D (6 bases). The CDR3 length is 16 residues. The germline V gene encodes CDR1 MDHEN and CDR2 SYDVKM. The V gene lost 8 bases and the J gene lost 1 base, with 18 bases spanning the gap. CDR3 residues: CASHPGGAGSYNEQFF. In nucleotides, the CDR3 is TGTGCCAGCCATCCTGGGGGAGCGGGTTCCTACAATGAGCAGTTCTTC.